The next 7 T cell receptor beta chains were all read from a single sample in a study of blood T cell repertoires in COVID-19. The table came from immunoSEQ multiplex PCR; TCRdb's copy has only in-frame clones and leaves some out. The sample carries 140,000 or so clones, 84% recorded once. Sequencing used peripheral blood. The source of these receptors is a man between 60 and 75 years old with active or convalescent COVID-19.

This chain joins TRBV11-3 and TRBJ1-6; 8 bases align to TRBD1. J gave up 2 bases and V 4 bases, and 4 bases lay outside the gene matches. Germline V gene sequence: CDR1 SGHNT, CDR2 YENEEA. The CDR3 covers 16 residues. The CDR3 nucleotides read TGTGCCAGCAGCTCCAGGACAGGGCCCTATAATTCACCCCTCCACTTT. It yields the protein CASSSRTGPYNSPLHF.

This chain connects TRBV28 to TRBJ2-7; 14 bases agree with TRBD2. The CDR3 extends over 19 amino acids. CDR1 and CDR2 (germline): MDHEN, SYDVKM. The V and J ends lost 3 bases and 2 bases, in that order; junction bases with no gene match: 12. This chain's CDR3 is CASSLGMGLAGAGTYEQYV. CDR3 DNA sequence: TGTGCCAGCAGTTTGGGTATGGGACTAGCGGGAGCGGGAACCTACGAGCAGTACGTC.

This chain uses TRBV11-2 with TRBJ1-2, with 11 bases lining up with TRBD1. In germline, CDR1 is SGHAT, CDR2 FQNNGV. With 6 bases clipped from V and 3 bases from J, the junction kept 3 bases outside the gene matches. This CDR3 comprises 14 residues. CDR3 bases: TGTGCCAGCAGTTGGACAGGGGGCGACTATGGCTACACCTTC. This encodes CASSWTGGDYGYTF.

The rearrangement joins TRBV15 to TRBJ1-6; 8 positions agree with TRBD1. V lost 3 bases, J lost 7 bases, and 2 bases stayed unmatched. The length of the CDR3 is 14 residues. Germline values: CDR1 LNHNV, CDR2 YYDKDF (reference sequence). This CDR3 reads CATSRGQENSPLHF. CDR3 DNA: TGTGCCACCAGCAGGGGACAGGAGAATTCACCCCTCCACTTT.

This clone was seen only once. The J gene is TRBJ1-5, the V gene TRBV7-9; TRBD1 matches 7 bases. With V trimmed by 7 bases and J by 2 bases, 5 bases remained unmatched. Germline CDR1 SEHNR, CDR2 FQNEAQ (reference sequence). There are 14 residues in the CDR3. The CDR3 spells CASNRQGGNQPQHF. CDR3 in DNA: TGTGCCAGCAACAGACAGGGAGGCAATCAGCCCCAGCATTTT. Based on the CDR3 plus reference TRBV7-9 and TRBJ1-5, the full variable domain is DTGVSQNPRHKITKRGQNVTFRCDPISEHNRLYWYRQTLGQGPEFLTYFQNEAQLEKSRLLSDRFSAERPKGSFSTLEIQRTEQGDSAMYLCASNRQGGNQPQHFGDGTRLSIL.

The V gene is TRBV3-1 (or the pseudogene TRBV3-2), the J gene TRBJ2-3; 10 nucleotides line up with TRBD1. J gave up 3 bases and V 3 bases, and 6 bases lay outside the gene matches. The length of the CDR3 is 16 residues. Germline V lookup: CDR1 LGHDT, CDR2 YNNKEL (reference sequence). The CDR3 DNA reads TGTGCCAGCAGCCATGGACAGGGGGAAACGACAGATACGCAGTATTTT. Amino acids: CASSHGQGETTDTQYF.

The V and J genes are TRBV7-2 and TRBJ2-1, with D possibly matching TRBD2 (5 bases). The CDR3 runs 13 residues. The ends were cut back, 6 bases at V and 1 base at J, with 7 bases in the middle. Germline CDR1 reads SGHTA; CDR2 reads FQGNSA. The CDR3 bases are TGTGCCAGCAGTCGCGGGTCCTACAATGAGCAGTTCTTC. This encodes CASSRGSYNEQFF.